Shown below are 13 T cell receptor beta chains from a single sample sequenced in a study of T cell responses to AZD1222 COVID-19 vaccine. Sequenced by immunoSEQ multiplex PCR; TCRdb stores in-frame clones only, minus some. Of 160,000 or so clones listed, about nine tenths are singletons. The sequencing here drew on peripheral blood, taken on day 0 of AZD1222 vaccination. The receptors originated from an adult in good health.

V is TRBV19 and J is TRBJ1-2; 8 bases align to TRBD1. The junction had 9 bases not matched to a gene; V was cut back by 5 bases and J by 4 bases. CDR1 and CDR2 (germline): LNHDA, SQIVND (reference sequence). The length of the CDR3 is 15 residues. The CDR3, as DNA: TGTGCCAGTAGTCCCGGTCCAGGGGGCGCCTATGGCTACACCTTC. It encodes CASSPGPGGAYGYTF.

V and J are TRBV7-3 and TRBJ2-7; the match to TRBD1 covers 8 bases. From germline, CDR1 is SGHTA and CDR2 FQGTGA. Trimming at V came to 2 bases and at J to 2 bases, leaving 5 bases not matched to a gene. The CDR3 length is 15 residues. Here the CDR3 reads CASSLQGAVTYEQYF. The CDR3 DNA sequence: TGTGCCAGCAGCTTACAGGGGGCGGTCACCTACGAGCAGTACTTC.

J is TRBJ2-7 and V is TRBV7-2, with 8 bases aligning to TRBD1. The germline gives CDR1 SGHTA, CDR2 FQGNSA. V dropped 0 bases and J dropped 4; count of bases not matched to a gene: 8. CDR3 length equals 16 residues. The CDR3 reads CASSLALGQVMYEQYF. CDR3 bases: TGTGCCAGCAGCTTAGCGTTGGGACAGGTTATGTACGAGCAGTACTTC.

This clone was seen once. V usage is TRBV15 and J usage is TRBJ1-5; D remains ambiguous. Germline CDR1 reads LNHNV; CDR2 reads YYDKDF (reference sequence). This CDR3 has 15 residues. V lost 1 base and J lost 3, with 10 bases in between. CDR3 DNA: TGTGCCACCAGCAGAGGGCAGATCCTCAATCAGCCCCAGCATTTT. Translated: CATSRGQILNQPQHF.

The chain carries TRBV7-9 and TRBJ1-1; D is ambiguous. CDR3 length equals 12 residues. CDR1 is SEHNR, CDR2 FQNEAQ, per germline (reference sequence). V dropped 6 bases and J dropped 3 bases, with 8 bases sitting between them. CDR3 residues: CASSYSDTEAFF. The CDR3 DNA follows: TGTGCCAGCAGTTATTCGGACACTGAAGCTTTCTTT. Supplemented by reference TRBV7-9 and TRBJ1-1, the full variable domain reads DTGVSQNPRHKITKRGQNVTFRCDPISEHNRLYWYRQTLGQGPEFLTYFQNEAQLEKSRLLSDRFSAERPKGSFSTLEIQRTEQGDSAMYLCASSYSDTEAFFGQGTRLTVV.

This CDR3 reads CASSPLYGDTQYF. CDR3 sequence (DNA): TGTGCCAGCAGCCCCCTGTACGGAGATACGCAGTATTTT. The chain combines TRBV11-1 with TRBJ2-3; no reliable D call. V lost 5 bases and J lost 5, with 11 bases in between. CDR1 is SGHAT and CDR2 is FQDESV in the germline V gene (reference sequence). This CDR3 is 13 amino acids long.

This rearrangement joins TRBV6-5 to TRBJ2-7, with TRBD2 as a possible D gene (5 bases). V was trimmed by 6 bases and J by 7 bases, leaving 19 bases between them. Germline-derived CDR1 and CDR2 are MNHEY and SVGAGI. CDR3 length: 14 amino acids. This CDR3 reads CASRRGSAVPEQYF. Written as DNA, the CDR3 is TGTGCCAGCAGGAGAGGGTCGGCGGTGCCTGAGCAGTACTTC.

As concerns this clone: Other DNA sequences in this specimen translate into the identical CDR3. This chain joins TRBV27 and TRBJ1-1, with 8 nucleotides matching TRBD1. The CDR3 contains 15 residues. Germline CDR1 is MNHEY and CDR2 is SMNVEV (reference sequence). V was clipped by 6 bases and J by 1 base; unmatched bases: 7. The CDR3 reads CASSLRGTGNTEAFF. In DNA, the CDR3 is TGTGCCAGCAGCTTAAGGGGGACAGGGAACACTGAAGCTTTCTTT.

The count of this clone is one. The V and J genes are TRBV7-6 and TRBJ2-5, with 11 bases aligning to TRBD1. This CDR3 has 16 amino acids. The germline V gene encodes CDR1 SGHVS and CDR2 FNYEAQ. V lost 5 bases to trimming and J lost 1 base; unmatched junction nucleotides: 6. The CDR3 coding sequence is TGTGCCAGCAGCCCCCGGACAGGGGGCCTCCAAGAGACCCAGTACTTC. Residues: CASSPRTGGLQETQYF.

V and J are TRBV19 and TRBJ2-7, with no clear D. The CDR3 has 14 amino acids. V lost 5 bases, J lost 0 bases, and 11 bases lay in between. Germline-derived CDR1 and CDR2 are LNHDA and SQIVND (reference sequence). The CDR3: CASSSQLYSYEQYF. The CDR3 nucleotides read TGTGCCAGTAGTTCACAGCTCTACTCCTACGAGCAGTACTTC.

The rearrangement joins TRBV28 to TRBJ1-4, with 10 bases identical to TRBD1. In germline, CDR1 is MDHEN, CDR2 SYDVKM. The CDR3 is made up of 15 amino acids. The ends lost 2 bases at V and 7 bases at J; junction bases unmatched: 4. CDR3 sequence reads: CASSLRQGASEKLFF. The CDR3 region has the DNA TGTGCCAGCAGTTTAAGACAGGGGGCTTCTGAAAAACTGTTTTTT.

This clone appeared once. The V gene is TRBV28, the J gene TRBJ1-4; D remains unclear. V was cut by 5 bases and J by 0 bases, with 22 bases left in between. The CDR3 loop spans 19 amino acids. Germline V CDR1 and CDR2: MDHEN, SYDVKM. The CDR3 protein is CASSMTWATSKPTNEKLFF. The CDR3 DNA reads as TGTGCCAGCAGTATGACATGGGCAACATCGAAACCAACTAATGAAAAACTGTTTTTT.

V gene TRBV30 combines with J gene TRBJ2-7, with 9 bases that match TRBD2. Per the germline V gene, CDR1 is GTSNPN and CDR2 is SVGIG (reference sequence). This CDR3 region has 12 residues. The V segment lost 6 bases and the J segment 1 base; nucleotides outside the gene matches: 1. The CDR3 loop is CACSGGSYEQYF. The CDR3 nucleotides are TGTGCCTGTAGCGGGGGTTCCTACGAGCAGTACTTC.